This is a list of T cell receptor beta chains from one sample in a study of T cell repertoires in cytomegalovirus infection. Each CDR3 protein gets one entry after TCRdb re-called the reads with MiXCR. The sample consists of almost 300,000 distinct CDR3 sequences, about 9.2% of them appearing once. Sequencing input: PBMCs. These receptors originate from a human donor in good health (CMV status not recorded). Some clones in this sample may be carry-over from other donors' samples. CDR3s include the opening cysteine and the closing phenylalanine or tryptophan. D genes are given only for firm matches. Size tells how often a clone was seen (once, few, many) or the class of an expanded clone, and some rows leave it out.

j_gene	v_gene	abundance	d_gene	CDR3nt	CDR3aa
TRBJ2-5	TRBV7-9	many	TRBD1	TGTGCCAGCAGCATCGAAGCCAGGGACAGGGAGACCCAGTACTTC	CASSIEARDRETQYF
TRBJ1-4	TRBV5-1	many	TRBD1	TGCGCCAGCAGCTCGGACAGGGGGCTTGAAAAACTGTTTTTT	CASSSDRGLEKLFF
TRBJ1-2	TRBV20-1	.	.	TGCAGTGCTAGGGGAAGAGTTGACTATGGCTACACCTTC	CSARGRVDYGYTF
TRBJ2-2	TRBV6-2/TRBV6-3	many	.	TGTGCCAGCAGTTACCCGATGGAGGGACGACGCACCGGGGAGCTGTTTTTT	CASSYPMEGRRTGELFF
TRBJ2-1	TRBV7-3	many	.	TGTGCCAGCAGCTTAAGCGGCAGGGCCCCTCAGCCTGAGCAGTTCTTC	CASSLSGRAPQPEQFF
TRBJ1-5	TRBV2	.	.	TGTGCCAGCATTCCCGATCCTAATCAGCCCCAGCATTTT	CASIPDPNQPQHF
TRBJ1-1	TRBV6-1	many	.	TGTGCCAGCAGGGTCCCCACTGAAGCTTTCTTT	CASRVPTEAFF
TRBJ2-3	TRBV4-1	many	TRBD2	TGCGCCAGCAGCCAACCAAGCGGGGGGAGCACAGATACGCAGTATTTT	CASSQPSGGSTDTQYF
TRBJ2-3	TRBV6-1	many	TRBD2	TGTGCCAGCAAAAGCGGGGGGAACACAGATACGCAGTATTTT	CASKSGGNTDTQYF
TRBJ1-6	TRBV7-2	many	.	TGTGCCAGCAGCTTACAGACATCCCCGGCCGGTAATTCACCCCTCCACTTT	CASSLQTSPAGNSPLHF
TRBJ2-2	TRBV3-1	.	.	TGTGCCAGCAGCAGACAGACAGGCCCTACCGGGGAGCTGTTTTTT	CASSRQTGPTGELFF
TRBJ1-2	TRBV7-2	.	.	TGTGCCAGCAGTCCTGTGGCCCAAAACTATGGCTACACCTTC	CASSPVAQNYGYTF
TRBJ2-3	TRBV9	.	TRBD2	TGTGCCAGCAGCGTTGGGGTGCGGGGGAGCACAGATACGCAGTATTTT	CASSVGVRGSTDTQYF
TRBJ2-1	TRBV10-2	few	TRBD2	TGCGCCAGAAAAGTGACTAGCGCGGGGAGTTCATATAATGAGCAGTTCTTC	CARKVTSAGSSYNEQFF
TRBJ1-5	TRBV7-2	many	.	TGTGCCAGCAGCCACGGAGGCGCTTTCAGCAATCAGCCCCAGCATTTT	CASSHGGAFSNQPQHF
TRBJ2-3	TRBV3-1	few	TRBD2	TGTGCCAGCAGCCGAGCGGGGTTCGCTACAGATACGCAGTATTTT	CASSRAGFATDTQYF
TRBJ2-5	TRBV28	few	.	TGTGCCAGCAGTATCCCGGCCCTACCACCGGAGACCCAGTACTTC	CASSIPALPPETQYF
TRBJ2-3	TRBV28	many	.	TGTGCCAGCAGTCCGACTGCGGGGCCCACAGATACGCAGTATTTT	CASSPTAGPTDTQYF
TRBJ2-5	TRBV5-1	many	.	TGCGCCAGCAGCCCGGAACAGACCCAAGAGACCCAGTACTTC	CASSPEQTQETQYF
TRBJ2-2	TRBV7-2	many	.	TGTGCCAGCAGCTTAGAAATCGGGGAGCTGTTTTTT	CASSLEIGELFF
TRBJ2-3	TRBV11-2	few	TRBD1	TGTGCCAGCAGCTCGGCCACAGGGGGGACAGATACGCAGTATTTT	CASSSATGGTDTQYF
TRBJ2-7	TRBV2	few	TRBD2	TGTGCCAGTCGACTAGCGGCTGCCTACGAGCAGTACTTC	CASRLAAAYEQYF
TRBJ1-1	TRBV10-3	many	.	TGTGCCATCAGTGAGTCTGCGGGCGAGAACACTGAAGCTTTCTTT	CAISESAGENTEAFF
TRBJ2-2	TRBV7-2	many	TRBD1	TGTGCCAGCAGCGGACAGGGCGGCGGGGAGCTGTTTTTT	CASSGQGGGELFF
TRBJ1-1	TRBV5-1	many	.	TGCGCCAGCAGCTTCACGGAGGGGGGAGCCACTGAAGCTTTCTTT	CASSFTEGGATEAFF
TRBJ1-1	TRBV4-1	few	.	TGCGCCAGCAGCCTCGGGACGGGGCCTATGAACACTGAAGCTTTCTTT	CASSLGTGPMNTEAFF
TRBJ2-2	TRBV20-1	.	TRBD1	TGCAGTGTTTACAGGGGGACCGGGGAGCTGTTTTTT	CSVYRGTGELFF
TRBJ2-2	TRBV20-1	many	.	TGCAGTGCCCGTCGATGGGTCGGGGGGAACACCGGGGAGCTGTTTTTT	CSARRWVGGNTGELFF
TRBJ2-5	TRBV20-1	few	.	TGCAGGGCGGACATCTCCCAAGAGACCCAGTACTTC	CRADISQETQYF
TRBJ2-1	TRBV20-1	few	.	TGCAGTGCTAGAGTTCCAGTCGGCGCTTCGTACAATGAGCAGTTCTTC	CSARVPVGASYNEQFF
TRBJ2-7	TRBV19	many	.	TGTGCCAGTAGGAGCCTACCCGGGGCCTACGTGCAGTACTTC	CASRSLPGAYVQYF
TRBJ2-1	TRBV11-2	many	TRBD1	TGTGCCAGCAGCTCAGACAGGGGTGTCTACAATGAGCAGTTCTTC	CASSSDRGVYNEQFF
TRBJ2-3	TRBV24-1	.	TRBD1	TGTGCCACCAGTGACTCGGGACAGACGGACCCCACAGATACGCAGTATTTT	CATSDSGQTDPTDTQYF
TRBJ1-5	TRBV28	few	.	TGTGCCAGCAACCTCTGGGGACACGACAATCAGCCCCAGCATTTT	CASNLWGHDNQPQHF
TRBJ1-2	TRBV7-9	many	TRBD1	TGTGCCAGCAGCTTAGGACCGGGACAGTATGTTGGCTACACCTTC	CASSLGPGQYVGYTF
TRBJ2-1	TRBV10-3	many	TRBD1	TGTGCCATCAGGGGACAGTCCTCCTACAATGAGCAGTTCTTC	CAIRGQSSYNEQFF
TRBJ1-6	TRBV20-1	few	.	TGCAGTGCTCCACAGGAGGGGTACTATAATTCACCCCTCCACTTT	CSAPQEGYYNSPLHF
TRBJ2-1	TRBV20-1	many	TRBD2	TGCAGTGCTAGAGCCGTAACCGGGACTAGCGGGGGACTTTACAATGAGCAGTTCTTC	CSARAVTGTSGGLYNEQFF
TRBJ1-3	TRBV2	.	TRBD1	TGTGCCAGCAAGGGGGCGAGAGGAAACACCATATATTTT	CASKGARGNTIYF
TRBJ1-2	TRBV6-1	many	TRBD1	TGTGCCAGCAGATTTCCGGGACAGGGATCCGGCTACACCTTC	CASRFPGQGSGYTF
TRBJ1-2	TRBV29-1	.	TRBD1	TGCAGCGTTGAAGAGGGACAGGGGAATCACTATGGCTACACCTTC	CSVEEGQGNHYGYTF
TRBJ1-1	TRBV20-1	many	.	TGCAGTGCTAGCCTGGGGGGATTGGAAGCTTTCTTT	CSASLGGLEAFF
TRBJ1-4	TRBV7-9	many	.	.	CASFGPGIEKLFF
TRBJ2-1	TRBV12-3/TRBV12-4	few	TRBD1	TGTGCCACCTCCCTGGGACAGGGGCCTCGGAATGAGCAGTTCTTC	CATSLGQGPRNEQFF
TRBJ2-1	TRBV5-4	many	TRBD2	TGTGCCAGCAGCTGGGGAGGAAGAGCGGGGGGCGGCAATGAGCAGTTCTTC	CASSWGGRAGGGNEQFF
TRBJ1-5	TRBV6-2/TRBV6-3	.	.	TGTGCCAGCGCCGGGGGGGACTTCAATCAGCCCCAGCATTTT	CASAGGDFNQPQHF
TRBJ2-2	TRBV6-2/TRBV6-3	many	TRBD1	TGTGCCAGCAATCCACAGGGGCCGAACACCGGGGAGCTGTTTTTT	CASNPQGPNTGELFF
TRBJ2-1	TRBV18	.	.	TGTGCCAGCTCACCATCAGGACGGTACAATGAGCAGTTCTTC	CASSPSGRYNEQFF
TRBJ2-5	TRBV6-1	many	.	TGTGCCAGCGGTGGAGGGTTTATCAGTGGAGAGACCCAGTACTTC	CASGGGFISGETQYF
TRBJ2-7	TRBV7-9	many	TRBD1	TGTGCCAGCAGCTCCCGACAGGGGTCCTACGAGCAGTACTTC	CASSSRQGSYEQYF
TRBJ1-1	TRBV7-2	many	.	TGTGCCAGCAGCTTAAGGGCGGCAACAGCCAACACTGAAGCTTTCTTT	CASSLRAATANTEAFF